This entry lists 31 T cell receptor beta chains sequenced from one sample in a study of OX40 agonist ivuxolimab in advanced cancers. The protocol was immunoSEQ multiplex PCR, while the TCRdb copy is restricted to in-frame clones and leaves out a portion. This table has approximately 74,000 clones, 90% appearing once. Sequences were derived from CD4+ or CD8+ T cells sorted from blood, sampled in a trial of the OX40 agonist ivuxolimab. Every receptor here comes from an adult with an advanced solid tumor such as melanoma, head and neck, liver or kidney cancer.

The chain has TRBV12-2 and TRBJ2-7; TRBD2, the D gene given by the table, was not confirmed from the DNA. TRBV12-2 is termed a pseudogene. The length of the CDR3 is 16 residues. The CDR3 nucleotides read TGTGCAAGTCGCTTAGTTTCTCGGGACTATCCCTACGAGCAGTACTTC. Translating it yields CASRLVSRDYPYEQYF.

For the CDR3, the DNA is TGTGCCAGCAGCTTAGGGGCGGGAGGCTATGAGACCCAGTACTTC. It translates to CASSLGAGGYETQYF. The V and J genes are TRBV7-2 and TRBJ2-5; 8 bases line up with TRBD2. Germline CDR1 reads SGHTA; CDR2 reads FQGNSA. Trimming at V came to 1 base and at J to 5 bases, leaving 6 bases not matched to a gene. There are 15 residues in the CDR3.

The chain couples TRBV7-9 to TRBJ2-1; the match to TRBD2 covers 8 bases. This CDR3 has 13 amino acids. Per the germline V gene, CDR1 is SEHNR and CDR2 is FQNEAQ (reference sequence). V lost 11 bases to trimming and J lost 15 bases; unmatched junction nucleotides: 18. CDR3: CACQESLSGRGFF. CDR3 nucleotide sequence: TGTGCCTGCCAAGAGTCTCTAAGCGGGAGAGGGTTCTTC. The whole variable domain, filled in from reference TRBV7-9 and TRBJ2-1, reads DTGVSQNPRHKITKRGQNVTFRCDPISEHNRLYWYRQTLGQGPEFLTYFQNEAQLEKSRLLSDRFSAERPKGSFSTLEIQRTEQGDSAMYLCACQESLSGRGFFGPGTRLTVL.

J is TRBJ2-1 and V is TRBV5-1; TRBD1 agrees at 7 bases. Germline V gene sequence: CDR1 SGHRS, CDR2 YFSETQ. J gave up 4 bases and V 3 bases, and 4 bases lay outside the gene matches. This CDR3 spans 14 amino acids. This CDR3 is CASSSRDRYNEQFF. CDR3 DNA: TGCGCCAGCAGCTCCCGGGACAGATACAATGAGCAGTTCTTC.

The chain joins TRBV5-8 to TRBJ2-7; possibly TRBD1 for D (5 bases). CDR1 is SGHTS, CDR2 YDEGEE, per germline. The V gene lost 0 bases and the J gene lost 5 bases, with 12 bases spanning the gap. The CDR3 runs 14 residues. The CDR3 DNA follows: TGTGCCAGCAGCTTGGAAAGGGGTGGACACGAGCAGTACTTC. This translates into CASSLERGGHEQYF.

The chain is built from TRBV19 and TRBJ2-1; maybe TRBD2 (6 bases). The V gene lost 4 bases and the J gene lost 3 bases, with 19 bases spanning the gap. Germline V gene lookup returns CDR1 LNHDA and CDR2 SQIVND (reference sequence). The CDR3 spans 17 residues. In DNA, the CDR3 is TGTGCCAGTAGTACCGGGGTAGATGGCGGGATCTACAATGAGCAGTTCTTC. It encodes CASSTGVDGGIYNEQFF.

The V call is TRBV18, the J call TRBJ2-2; D may match TRBD1 or TRBD2 (5 bases each). The CDR3 totals 12 residues. The V gene's germline CDR1 is KGHSH and CDR2 LQKENI. V dropped 3 bases and J dropped 10 bases, with 9 bases sitting between them. The CDR3 nucleotides are TGTGCCAGCTCACCGAGGGGAGAGGAGCTGTTTTTT. This translates into CASSPRGEELFF.

The rearrangement uses TRBV19 and TRBJ1-1, with D maybe TRBD1 (6 bases). The CDR3 is 15 residues long. Trimming took 7 bases from V and 2 from J, leaving 17 bases between them. Per the germline V gene, CDR1 is LNHDA and CDR2 is SQIVND (reference sequence). CDR3 region: CASILTGTTNTEAFF. Written as DNA, the CDR3 is TGTGCCAGTATACTGACAGGAACGACAAACACTGAAGCTTTCTTT.

The chain uses TRBV10-3 and TRBJ2-7, with TRBD1 matching 7 bases. Germline lookup yields CDR1 ENHRY and CDR2 SYGVKD. The CDR3 contains 12 residues. Trimming at V came to 8 bases and at J to 3 bases, leaving 4 bases not matched to a gene. The CDR3 DNA is TGTGCCATCGGGACAGAGATCTACGAGCAGTACTTC. Protein product: CAIGTEIYEQYF.

Points on this clone: Its ends do not fully match the called genes, so a read error is possible. The V gene is TRBV7-7, the J gene TRBJ2-5; 7 bases map to TRBD1. CDR1 SSHAT and CDR2 FNYEAQ come from the germline V gene (reference sequence). This CDR3 has 13 amino acids. The CDR3 DNA is TGTGCTAGCAGCTTGGACAGGCAAGAGACCCAGTACTTC. It specifies CASSLDRQETQYF.

The chain combines TRBV15 with TRBJ2-5; 7 bases are shared with TRBD2. V shed 1 base and J 3 bases; nucleotides not matched to a gene: 2. Per germline, CDR1 LNHNV and CDR2 YYDKDF (reference sequence). The CDR3 loop spans 14 amino acids. The CDR3 DNA reads TGTGCCACCAGCAGAGTGGGACTAAAAGAGACCCAGTACTTC. Its protein is CATSRVGLKETQYF.

The chain is built from TRBV27 and TRBJ2-7; possibly TRBD2 for D (6 bases). The CDR3 extends over 13 amino acids. CDR1 MNHEY and CDR2 SMNVEV come from the germline V gene (reference sequence). V shed 5 bases and J shed 6 bases, with 14 bases lying between them. CDR3 nucleotides: TGTGCCAGCAGTCCTACTCGGGGAGGCGAGCAGTACTTC. It specifies CASSPTRGGEQYF.

The rearrangement links TRBV18 to TRBJ1-6; D is undetermined. The CDR3 extends over 15 amino acids. Between the trimmed V and J ends, which lost 3 bases and 4 bases, there was a span of 10 bases. Germline V lookup: CDR1 KGHSH, CDR2 LQKENI. The CDR3 spells CASSPSGDYNSPLHF. The DNA of the CDR3 is TGTGCCAGCTCACCCTCGGGTGATTATAATTCACCCCTCCACTTT. Using reference TRBV18 and TRBJ1-6 for the parts outside the CDR3, the full variable domain is NAGVMQNPRHLVRRRGQEARLRCSPMKGHSHVYWYRQLPEEGLKFMVYLQKENIIDESGMPKERFSAEFPKEGPSILRIQQVVRGDSAAYFCASSPSGDYNSPLHFGNGTRLTVT.

The genes are TRBV19 and TRBJ2-4, with 11 bases lining up with TRBD2. After removal of 9 bases from V and 3 bases from J, the junction contained 7 bases not matched to a gene. Germline-derived CDR1 and CDR2 are LNHDA and SQIVND (reference sequence). The CDR3 sequence is 15 residues long. The CDR3 protein is CASQSSGRGKNIQYF. In DNA, the CDR3 is TGTGCCAGCCAAAGTAGCGGGAGGGGCAAAAACATTCAGTACTTC.

This clone was found once. This rearrangement joins TRBV7-3 to TRBJ2-3, with 9 bases fitting TRBD2. Trimming at V came to 1 base and at J to 1 base, leaving 3 bases not matched to a gene. This CDR3 contains 16 residues. The germline gives CDR1 SGHTA, CDR2 FQGTGA. CDR3 in amino acids: CASSLIAGEGTDTQYF. DNA for the CDR3: TGTGCCAGCAGCTTAATAGCGGGAGAAGGCACAGATACGCAGTATTTT.

The rearrangement uses TRBV28 and TRBJ1-4; the D is unclear. CDR1 and CDR2 (germline): MDHEN, SYDVKM. CDR3 length: 15 amino acids. The ends were cut back, 2 bases at V and 4 bases at J, with 11 bases in the middle. CDR3 sequence reads: CASSLEAVLNEKLFF. DNA of the CDR3: TGTGCCAGCAGTTTAGAGGCGGTCCTTAATGAAAAACTGTTTTTT.

The rearrangement joins TRBV18 to TRBJ2-2; the D gene is possibly TRBD1 (6 bases). There are 16 residues in the CDR3. Deletions cut 3 bases from V and 0 bases from J, with 11 bases between. Germline loops: CDR1 KGHSH, CDR2 LQKENI. In DNA, the CDR3 is TGTGCCAGCTCACCCAGGGACACCGCGAACACCGGGGAGCTGTTTTTT. Translating it yields CASSPRDTANTGELFF.

This CDR3 reads CASSLTPQHTNEKLFF. In DNA, the CDR3 is TGTGCCAGCAGCTTGACCCCACAACACACTAATGAAAAACTGTTTTTT. V and J are TRBV7-9 and TRBJ1-4; D unresolved. The germline V gene encodes CDR1 SEHNR and CDR2 FQNEAQ (reference sequence). V lost 3 bases and J 2 bases, leaving 13 bases between the germline ends. The CDR3 consists of 16 residues.

The rearrangement links TRBV6-6 to TRBJ1-5; 10 bases are shared with TRBD1. Losses at the gene ends were 6 bases for V and 2 bases for J; bases not matched to a gene: 4. CDR3 length: 15 residues. CDR1 and CDR2 (germline): MNHNY, SVGAGI (reference sequence). The CDR3 bases are TGTGCCAGCAGGCCGACAGGGGGCGGCAATCAGCCCCAGCATTTT. Translated: CASRPTGGGNQPQHF.

As regards this clone: This specimen includes other DNA sequences encoding the same CDR3. The chain recombines TRBV15 with TRBJ1-5; D is uncertain. Trimming stripped 0 bases from V and 5 bases from J, with 8 bases between. In germline, CDR1 is LNHNV, CDR2 YYDKDF (reference sequence). The CDR3 is 14 residues long. The CDR3: CATSRDRKDQPQHF. For the CDR3, the DNA is TGTGCCACCAGCAGAGACAGGAAGGATCAGCCCCAGCATTTT.

This chain links TRBV19 with TRBJ1-3; D is uncertain. V was cut by 3 bases and J by 3 bases, with 9 bases left in between. The CDR3 has 14 residues. Germline CDR1 LNHDA, CDR2 SQIVND (reference sequence). CDR3 nucleotide sequence: TGTGCCAGTAGTATCTCGGGCGGTGGAAACACCATATATTTT. This codes for CASSISGGGNTIYF.

The rearrangement links TRBV11-3 to TRBJ2-4; 8 bases are a match to TRBD1. V gave up 3 bases and J gave up 8 bases; unmatched junction bases: 3. The CDR3 runs 13 residues. In germline, CDR1 is SGHNT, CDR2 YENEEA. The CDR3 loop reads CASSLSGGDIQYF. DNA of the CDR3: TGTGCCAGCAGCTTGTCAGGGGGCGACATTCAGTACTTC.

The chain recombines TRBV30 with TRBJ2-6, with unresolved D. Germline lookup yields CDR1 GTSNPN and CDR2 SVGIG (reference sequence). CDR3 size: 14 residues. V lost 2 bases and J 2 bases, leaving 7 bases between the germline ends. CDR3 nucleotides: TGTGCCTGGAGTTCCGGTACTGGGGCCAACGTCCTGACTTTC. This codes for CAWSSGTGANVLTF.

This sequence joins TRBV27 and TRBJ2-1; TRBD1 is a possible D gene (5 bases). This CDR3 has 15 residues. CDR1 and CDR2 from the germline V gene are MNHEY and SMNVEV (reference sequence). The ends were cut back, 6 bases at V and 2 bases at J, with 14 bases in the middle. This CDR3 reads CASRKGEYTYNEQFF. Here the CDR3 DNA reads TGTGCCAGCAGGAAAGGGGAATACACCTACAATGAGCAGTTCTTC.

V usage is TRBV5-6 and J usage is TRBJ1-2; D remains unclear. The CDR3 loop spans 14 amino acids. Trimming shortened V by 3 bases and J by 0 bases, and 9 bases separated the two germline ends. Germline loops: CDR1 SGHDT, CDR2 YYEEEE. Written as DNA, the CDR3 is TGTGCCAGCAGCTCCGGGGTACCTAACTATGGCTACACCTTC. It yields the protein CASSSGVPNYGYTF.

The J gene is TRBJ1-2, the V gene TRBV7-8, with D maybe TRBD1 (5 bases). Trimming removed 1 base at V and 8 bases at J, with 23 bases between. CDR1 SGHVS and CDR2 FQNEAQ come from the germline V gene. The CDR3 runs 17 residues. The CDR3 spells CASSLGGTRGALYGYTF. CDR3 nucleotides: TGTGCCAGCAGCTTAGGGGGTACAAGAGGGGCATTATACGGCTACACCTTC.

The J gene is TRBJ2-7, the V gene TRBV7-2; maybe TRBD1 (6 bases). The CDR3 totals 14 residues. The V gene's germline CDR1 is SGHTA and CDR2 FQGNSA. V was shortened by 3 bases and J by 7 bases, with 16 bases between the two germline ends. This chain's CDR3 is CASSFRSGAGEQYF. The CDR3 nucleotides are TGTGCCAGCAGCTTTAGATCAGGGGCGGGTGAGCAGTACTTC.

J is TRBJ2-5 and V is TRBV5-1, with D possibly being TRBD2 (5 bases). The germline V and J ends were trimmed by 1 base and 4 bases, with 14 bases remaining between them. Germline loops: CDR1 SGHRS, CDR2 YFSETQ. The CDR3 is made up of 15 amino acids. The CDR3 protein is CASSLLASNGETQYF. The CDR3 nucleotides read TGCGCCAGCAGCTTGTTGGCTAGCAATGGAGAGACCCAGTACTTC.

The rearrangement uses TRBV18 and TRBJ2-7, with 10 bases aligning to TRBD1. The junction had 5 bases not matched to a gene; V was cut back by 8 bases and J by 4 bases. The CDR3 covers 13 residues. The V gene's germline CDR1 is KGHSH and CDR2 LQKENI. CDR3 coding DNA: TGTGCCAGCCACGGACAGGGGGTATACGAGCAGTACTTC. Translation: CASHGQGVYEQYF.

This clone occurred once. CDR3 sequence: CASATGAAQPQHF. In nucleotides, the CDR3 is TGCGCCAGCGCGACAGGGGCGGCTCAGCCCCAGCATTTT. This chain links TRBV4-1 with TRBJ1-5, with TRBD1 matching 8 bases. The germline gives CDR1 MGHRA, CDR2 YSYEKL. The CDR3 length is 13 residues. Germline trimming cut 8 bases from V and 6 bases from J; bases unmatched to any gene: 6.

This clone is a singleton in its sample. The chain employs TRBV6-6 and TRBJ2-5, with 11 bases lining up with TRBD1. Trimming removed 5 bases from V and 2 bases from J; junction bases left unmatched: 1. The CDR3 spans 14 residues. CDR1 is MNHNY, CDR2 SVGAGI, per germline (reference sequence). CDR3 in DNA: TGTGCCAGCAGTCGGGACAGGGGGCAAGAGACCCAGTACTTC. Its protein is CASSRDRGQETQYF.